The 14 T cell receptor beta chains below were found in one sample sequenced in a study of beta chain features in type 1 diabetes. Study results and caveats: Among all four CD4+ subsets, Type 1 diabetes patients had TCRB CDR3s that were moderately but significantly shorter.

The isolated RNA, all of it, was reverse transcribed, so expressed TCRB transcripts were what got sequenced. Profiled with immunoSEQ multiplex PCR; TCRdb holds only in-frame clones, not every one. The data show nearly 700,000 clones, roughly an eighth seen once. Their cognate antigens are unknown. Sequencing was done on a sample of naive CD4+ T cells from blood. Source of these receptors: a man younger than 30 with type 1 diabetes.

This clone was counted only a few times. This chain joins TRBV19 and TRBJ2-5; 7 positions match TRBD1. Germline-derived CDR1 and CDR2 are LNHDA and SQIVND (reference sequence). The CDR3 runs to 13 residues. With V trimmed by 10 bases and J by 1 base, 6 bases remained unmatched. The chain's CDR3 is CATSRDSQETQYF. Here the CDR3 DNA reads TGTGCCACCAGTCGGGACAGCCAAGAGACCCAGTACTTC.

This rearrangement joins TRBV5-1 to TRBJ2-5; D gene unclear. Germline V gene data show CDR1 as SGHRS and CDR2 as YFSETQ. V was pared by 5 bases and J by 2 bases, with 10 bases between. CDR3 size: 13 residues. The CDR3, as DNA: TGCGCCAGCAGGTCCGGGCTTCAAGAGACCCAGTACTTC. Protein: CASRSGLQETQYF.

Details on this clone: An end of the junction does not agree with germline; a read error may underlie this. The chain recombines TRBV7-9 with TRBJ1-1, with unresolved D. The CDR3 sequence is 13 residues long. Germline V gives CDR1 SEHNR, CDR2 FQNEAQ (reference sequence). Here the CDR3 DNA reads TGTGCCAGCAGATTAGTAGTGAACACTGAAGCTTTCTTT. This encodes CASRLVVNTEAFF.

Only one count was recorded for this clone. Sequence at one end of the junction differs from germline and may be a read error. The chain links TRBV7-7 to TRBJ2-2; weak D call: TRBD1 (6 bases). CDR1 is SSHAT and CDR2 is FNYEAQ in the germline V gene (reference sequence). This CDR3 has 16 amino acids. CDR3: CASSLGPTGSTGELFF. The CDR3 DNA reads TGTGCTAGCAGCTTAGGTCCCACAGGGTCGACCGGGGAGCTGTTTTTT.

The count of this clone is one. The CDR3 reads CASSPSRGIGDGYTF. The CDR3 DNA sequence: TGTGCCAGCAGCCCCTCCAGGGGAATAGGGGATGGCTACACCTTC. The V gene is TRBV7-9, the J gene TRBJ1-2, with a weak D call TRBD1 (6 bases). The ends were cut back, 5 bases at V and 6 bases at J, with 19 bases in the middle. The germline V gene has CDR1 SEHNR and CDR2 FQNEAQ (reference sequence). The CDR3 runs 15 residues.

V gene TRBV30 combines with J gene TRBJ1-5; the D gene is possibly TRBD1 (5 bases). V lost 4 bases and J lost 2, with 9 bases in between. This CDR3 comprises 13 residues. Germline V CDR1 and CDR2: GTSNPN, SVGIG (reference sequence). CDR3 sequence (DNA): TGTGCCTGGACAGGGAGGGGCAATCAGCCCCAGCATTTT. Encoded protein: CAWTGRGNQPQHF.

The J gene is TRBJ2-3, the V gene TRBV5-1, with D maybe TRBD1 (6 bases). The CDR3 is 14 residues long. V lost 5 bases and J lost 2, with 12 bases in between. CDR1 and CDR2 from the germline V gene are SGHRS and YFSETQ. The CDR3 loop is CASSHDRITDTQYF. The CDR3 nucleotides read TGCGCCAGCAGTCACGACAGGATCACAGATACGCAGTATTTT.

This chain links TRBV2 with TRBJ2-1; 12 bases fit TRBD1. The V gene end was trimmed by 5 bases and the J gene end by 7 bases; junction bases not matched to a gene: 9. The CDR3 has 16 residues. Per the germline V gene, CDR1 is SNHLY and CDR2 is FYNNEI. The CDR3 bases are TGTGCCAGCAGTATTCCGGGACAGGGGGCTCTGAATGAGCAGTTCTTC. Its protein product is CASSIPGQGALNEQFF.

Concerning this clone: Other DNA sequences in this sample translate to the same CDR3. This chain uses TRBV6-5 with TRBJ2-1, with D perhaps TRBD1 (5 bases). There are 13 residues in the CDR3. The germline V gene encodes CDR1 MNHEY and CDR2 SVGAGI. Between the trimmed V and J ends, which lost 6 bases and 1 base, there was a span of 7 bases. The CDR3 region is CASRDSSYNEQFF. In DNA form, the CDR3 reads TGTGCCAGCAGAGACAGTTCCTACAATGAGCAGTTCTTC.

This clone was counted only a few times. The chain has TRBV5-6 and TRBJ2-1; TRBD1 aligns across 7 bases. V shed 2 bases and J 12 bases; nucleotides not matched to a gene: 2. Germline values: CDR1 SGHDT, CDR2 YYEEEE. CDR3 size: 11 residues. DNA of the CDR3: TGTGCCAGCAGCTTCGGGGACAGGCAGTTCTTC. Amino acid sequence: CASSFGDRQFF.

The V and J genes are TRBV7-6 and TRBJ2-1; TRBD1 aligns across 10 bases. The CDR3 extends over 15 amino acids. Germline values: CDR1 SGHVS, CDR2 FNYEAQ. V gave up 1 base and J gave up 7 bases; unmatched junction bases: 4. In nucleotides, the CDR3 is TGTGCCAGCAGCTTAGGACAGGGGGCAGGGAATGAGCAGTTCTTC. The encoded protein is CASSLGQGAGNEQFF.

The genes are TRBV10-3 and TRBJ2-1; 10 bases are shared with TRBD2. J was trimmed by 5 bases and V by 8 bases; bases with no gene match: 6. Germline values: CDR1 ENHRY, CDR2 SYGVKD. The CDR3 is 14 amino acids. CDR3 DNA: TGTGCCATCTCTCCCAGCGGGGGGGACAATGAGCAGTTCTTC. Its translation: CAISPSGGDNEQFF.

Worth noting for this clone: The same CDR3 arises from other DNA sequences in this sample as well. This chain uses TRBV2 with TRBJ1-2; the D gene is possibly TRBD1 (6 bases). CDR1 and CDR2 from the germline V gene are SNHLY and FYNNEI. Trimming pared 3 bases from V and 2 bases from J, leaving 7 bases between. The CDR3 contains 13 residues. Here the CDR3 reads CASSEQGNYGYTF. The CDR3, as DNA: TGTGCCAGCAGTGAGCAGGGGAACTATGGCTACACCTTC.

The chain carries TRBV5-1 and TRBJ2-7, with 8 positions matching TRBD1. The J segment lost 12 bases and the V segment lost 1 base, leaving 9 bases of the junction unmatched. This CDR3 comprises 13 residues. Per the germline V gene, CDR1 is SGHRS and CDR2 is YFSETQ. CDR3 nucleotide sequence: TGCGCCAGCAGCTTGTCGGGACAGGTCGTTGTGTACTTC. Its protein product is CASSLSGQVVVYF. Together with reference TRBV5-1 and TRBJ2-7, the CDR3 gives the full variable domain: KAGVTQTPRYLIKTRGQQVTLSCSPISGHRSVSWYQQTPGQGLQFLFEYFSETQRNKGNFPGRFSGRQFSNSRSEMNVSTLELGDSALYLCASSLSGQVVVYFGPGTRLTVT.